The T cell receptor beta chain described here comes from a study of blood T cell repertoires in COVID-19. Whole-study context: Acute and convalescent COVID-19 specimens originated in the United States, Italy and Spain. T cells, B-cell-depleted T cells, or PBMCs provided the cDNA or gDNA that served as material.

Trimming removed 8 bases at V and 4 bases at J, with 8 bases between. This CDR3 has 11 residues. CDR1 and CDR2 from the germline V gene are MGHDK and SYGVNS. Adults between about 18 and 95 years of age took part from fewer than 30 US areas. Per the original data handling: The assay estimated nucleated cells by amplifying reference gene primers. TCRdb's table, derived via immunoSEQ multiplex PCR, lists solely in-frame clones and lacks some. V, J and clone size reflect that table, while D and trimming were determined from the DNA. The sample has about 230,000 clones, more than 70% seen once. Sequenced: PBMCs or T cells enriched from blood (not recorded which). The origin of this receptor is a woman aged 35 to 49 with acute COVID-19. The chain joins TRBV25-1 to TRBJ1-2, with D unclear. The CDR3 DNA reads TGTGCCAGCTCACAGTCCTATGGCTACACCTTC. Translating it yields CASSQSYGYTF.